This paragraph reports one TCR beta chain. Its antigen remains undetermined. Base qualities were left out, and no much larger clone turns up one base away. This entry comes from a study of blood T cell repertoires in COVID-19 (dated by TCRdb to the early 2020s). About the investigation overall: Samples from collaborators originated in the United States, Italy and Spain and spanned both the acute and convalescent phases of COVID-19. The material from the prospective study consisted of cDNA or gDNA derived from T cells, B-cell-depleted T cells, or PBMCs. The dataset comprised deeply sampled blood TCRbeta repertoires from subjects exposed to, actively infected with, or recovered from COVID-19. A freely available public database, intended as a resource for researchers studying the immune response to SARS-CoV-2, is where the repertoires were released. Samples were obtained from the ongoing ImmuneRACE study (first 160 participants) and from some 1,300 subjects provided by 6 global collaborators. Sample metadata almost always included a de-identified subject ID, COVID-19 status, age in years and sex. Where available, HLA class I and class II types were obtained from metadata supplied by the sample provider rather than from assay-based typing.

Here V drops 6 bases and J drops 7 bases, and the junction holds 10 bases not matched to any gene. CDR1 and CDR2 were assigned from the germline V gene as KGHSY and FQNENV. Including the terminal cysteine and phenylalanine, the CDR3 comprises 17 residues. Kept here is only the CDR3 DNA, which spans 51 bases and is read in frame from base 1. Collaborating institutions collected whole blood in K2EDTA tubes following their own protocols. For TCRbeta analysis, collaborators shipped samples as frozen whole blood, isolated PBMCs, or DNA extracted from either of those sample types. Results and caveats for the whole study, not just this receptor: Clinical and demographic metadata were provided uncurated, with the amount varying by source and participant.

The immunoSEQ Assay, a bias-controlled multiplex PCR, was used to amplify TCRbeta CDR3 regions from genomic DNA. The paper's data handling went like this. The number of nucleated cells in each sample was estimated from the amplification of reference gene primers within the assay. To quantify the absolute abundance of each unique TCRbeta CDR3 rearrangement, sequence reads were collapsed and filtered. For each sample, productive Simpson clonality was calculated by taking the square root of Simpson's diversity index across productive rearrangements. The table comes from immuneACCESS by way of TCRdb, which keeps in-frame sequences with V and J called. Part of the clones is missing from these tables; in studies checked, under half for an unresolved V gene and the rest for unknown reasons. Clone size and the V and J calls come from that table; the DNA yielded D and trimming. This sample is represented by tens of thousands of clones; around 90% of them were singletons. Less than 8.5% of the sample goes to the ten largest clones.

What was sequenced was peripheral blood. This sequence was found in a human donor in a cohort sampled during active COVID-19. Recombination linked TRBV16 to TRBJ2-1, with 15 bases matching TRBD2. The CDR3 is CASRAHSGTSGGNEQFF. The DNA reads TGTGCCAGCAGAGCTCATTCCGGGACTAGCGGGGGGAATGAGCAGTTCTTC.